This entry features one TCR beta chain sequence. The V segment lost 0 bases and the J segment 5 bases; nucleotides outside the gene matches: 7. This CDR3 has 16 amino acids. Primers for the PCR totalled 60 Vbeta and 13 Jbeta. The data were produced by immunoSEQ multiplex PCR, yet TCRdb's version contains in-frame clones alone and is incomplete. Here the sample spans 150,000 to 200,000 clones, about 70% being singletons. The data were taken from a study of cytomegalovirus exposure and HLA in healthy donors. The chain joins TRBV5-7 to TRBJ1-5, with 8 bases that match TRBD1. TRBV5-7 is given ORF status, its function remaining uncertain. This clonotype was sampled from a woman aged 25 to 39 in good health and CMV-seronegative. The sample comprised PBMCs. CDR3 residues: CASSLVMARGHQPQHF. In DNA form, the CDR3 reads TGTGCCAGCAGCTTGGTAATGGCCAGGGGGCATCAGCCCCAGCATTTT.